This T cell receptor beta chain was identified during a study of blood T cell repertoires in COVID-19. Background on the study: PBMCs, B-cell-depleted T cells, or T cells were the source of the cDNA or gDNA that made up the material.

Seattle's enrolled individuals joined amid active infection and were then monitored longitudinally. In the authors' methods: Estimates of nucleated cell counts were drawn from the amplification of reference gene primers. Measured with immunoSEQ multiplex PCR; TCRdb has only the in-frame clones, and not every one. The V and J calls and the clone size are those of that table, but D and trimming were determined from the DNA. Of approximately 200,000 clones in the sample, 90% to 95% were seen once. Germline V gene lookup returns CDR1 SGHDN and CDR2 FVKESK. The CDR3 has 11 residues. About this clone itself: One junction end disagrees with the germline gene, perhaps due to a read error.

The rearrangement joins TRBV14 to TRBJ2-7, with D uncertain. This TCR was sampled from a man aged 30 to 45 with COVID-19, enrolled during active disease. Sequencing input: peripheral blood. For the CDR3, the DNA is TGTGCCAGCAGCCAAGATCTTCGGGTTTTCTTC. Protein: CASSQDLRVFF.